Listed below are T cell receptor beta chains from one sample, sequenced in a study of blood T cells in healthy people across ages. MiXCR was run by TCRdb on the 5' RACE reads, yielding one entry per CDR3 protein. The table lists about 640,000 distinct CDR3 sequences, 45% to 65% of them singletons. Sequences were obtained from blood. The receptors shown here come from a man aged 55 to 70 in good health. CDR3s include the opening cysteine and the closing phenylalanine or tryptophan. D genes are given only for firm matches. Not all rows give a size; the values are once, few, many and, for expanded clones, a class.

CDR3aa	v_gene	j_gene	abundance	d_gene
CAIREQGVSTDTQYF	TRBV10-3	TRBJ2-3	-	TRBD1
CSVDSFSGELFF	TRBV29-1	TRBJ2-2	-	-
CASSYSLAGSSYEQYF	TRBV6-6	TRBJ2-7	few	-
CASSVDSRGDNEQFF	TRBV9	TRBJ2-1	-	-
CASSDGSWDEQYF	TRBV6-6	-	-	-
CSAPTSGGATDTQYF	TRBV20-1	TRBJ2-3	-	TRBD2
CASSQTGVANEKLFF	TRBV3-1	TRBJ1-4	few	TRBD1
CSARDRVAGASYEQYF	TRBV20-1	TRBJ2-7	-	TRBD2
CSATSSGSYEQYF	TRBV20-1	TRBJ2-7	few	TRBD2
CASSQIPGLARSTDTQYF	TRBV4-1	TRBJ2-3	-	TRBD2
CASSLLAGLANIQYF	TRBV11-2	TRBJ2-4	-	-
CASSAEGGYYGYTF	TRBV6-1	TRBJ1-2	many	-
CSVGTPGGEKLFF	TRBV20-1	TRBJ1-4	-	-
CSAPTPGLVEQFF	TRBV20-1	TRBJ2-1	-	TRBD2
CASSMGVSNSPLHF	TRBV5-1	TRBJ1-6	-	-
CSANRDSASTDTQYF	TRBV20-1	TRBJ2-3	-	-
CASSAGTDNSPLHF	TRBV18	TRBJ1-6	-	TRBD1
CASSLDGGLAGNEQFF	TRBV5-1	TRBJ2-1	-	TRBD2
CSVQSGGTDEQYF	TRBV29-1	TRBJ2-7	few	TRBD2
CSAPRDRGLLNNQPQHF	TRBV20-1	TRBJ1-5	-	TRBD1
CASSLGSGPTNEKLFF	TRBV7-9	TRBJ1-4	few	-
CASSRGDYEQFF	TRBV3-1	TRBJ2-1	-	TRBD2
CASSLGQGKNYEQYF	TRBV27	TRBJ2-7	-	-
CSARDSADSNYGYTF	TRBV20-1	TRBJ1-2	few	-
CASSGAGTDTQYF	TRBV7-2	TRBJ2-3	-	-
CSGGSATQVGERFF	TRBV29-1	TRBJ2-1	-	-
CSAHVGEKLFF	TRBV20-1	TRBJ1-4	few	-
CASIDILARNTQYF	TRBV7-2	TRBJ2-3	-	-
CASSVEARGGYTF	TRBV5-1	TRBJ1-2	-	-
CASSLWGTSGGLVADTQYF	TRBV5-1	TRBJ2-3	-	TRBD2
CASTTGSGGEQFF	TRBV7-2	TRBJ2-1	-	TRBD2
CASSELSGGAAYEQYF	TRBV5-1	TRBJ2-7	-	TRBD2
CASSKRLAEAQDTQYF	TRBV5-1	TRBJ2-3	few	TRBD2
CAIAGGVLNYGYTF	TRBV28	TRBJ1-2	many	-
CASSFSGTTSIQYF	TRBV7-6	-	-	TRBD2